Presented here are 17 T cell receptor beta chains from one specimen sequenced in a study of cytotoxic CD8 clonotypes in ibrutinib-treated CLL. This table comes from immunoSEQ multiplex PCR, and its TCRdb copy is limited to in-frame clones, with some not included. The sample includes tens of thousands of clones, 60% to 80% of them seen just once. The specimen comprised PBMCs, sampled after 12 months of ibrutinib treatment. Receptors originate from a human donor with chronic lymphocytic leukemia.

Of note for this clone: The germline gene is not matched at one end of the junction; a read error may be the cause. This chain connects TRBV12-5 to TRBJ2-7; a possible D gene is TRBD1 (6 bases). The CDR3 covers 13 residues. Looked up from germline, CDR1 is LGHNT and CDR2 is FRNRAP. Written as DNA, the CDR3 is TGTGCTAGTGGTGTGGTGAGGGGGTACGAGCAGTACTTC. It translates to CASGVVRGYEQYF.

The chain combines TRBV9 with TRBJ1-2; D may be TRBD1 (6 bases). This CDR3 is built from 12 residues. Germline values: CDR1 SGDLS, CDR2 YYNGEE. V was clipped by 3 bases and J by 7 bases, with 10 bases between them. The CDR3 is CASSALGAGYTF. The DNA of the CDR3 is TGTGCCAGCAGCGCCCTGGGGGCTGGCTACACCTTC.

J is TRBJ1-2 and V is TRBV6-5; 8 nucleotides match TRBD1. The CDR3 spans 13 residues. Germline values: CDR1 MNHEY, CDR2 SVGAGI. V shed 2 bases, J shed 5 bases, and the junction held 1 base outside the gene matches. CDR3 loop: CASSYRQGYGYTF. CDR3 sequence (DNA): TGTGCCAGCAGTTACCGACAGGGGTATGGCTACACCTTC.

This sequence joins TRBV6-5 and TRBJ2-4; D gene unclear. V lost 4 bases and J 6 bases, leaving 10 bases between the germline ends. The V gene's germline CDR1 is MNHEY and CDR2 SVGAGI. The CDR3 is 13 amino acids. This CDR3 reads CASSSAVGNIQYF. CDR3 sequence (DNA): TGTGCCAGCAGTTCTGCAGTGGGAAACATTCAGTACTTC.

The table lists this clone with a few counts. CDR3 DNA: TGCGCCAGCAGCTTACAGGGGCCCTATGAAAAACTGTTTTTT. Translation gives CASSLQGPYEKLFF. V is TRBV5-1 and J is TRBJ1-4; 7 positions match TRBD1. Germline V gene data show CDR1 as SGHRS and CDR2 as YFSETQ. This CDR3 spans 14 amino acids. V was pared by 2 bases and J by 6 bases, with 4 bases of the junction left unmatched.

This clone was counted between two and nine times. The chain uses TRBV2 and TRBJ1-5; D gene uncertain. The CDR3 covers 12 residues. Trimming took 6 bases from V and 4 from J, leaving 7 bases between them. CDR1 is SNHLY and CDR2 is FYNNEI in the germline V gene. The CDR3 is CASSPGNQPQHF. CDR3 in DNA: TGTGCCAGCAGCCCGGGGAATCAGCCCCAGCATTTT.

The chain carries TRBV6-6 and TRBJ2-5, with a weak D call TRBD2 (6 bases). Trimming removed 0 bases at V and 1 base at J, with 6 bases between. The CDR3 is 14 amino acids. Germline CDR1 MNHNY, CDR2 SVGAGI (reference sequence). CDR3 DNA sequence: TGTGCCAGCAGTTACTCGGGGGGCCAAGAGACCCAGTACTTC. Translated, it gives CASSYSGGQETQYF.

This chain links TRBV19 with TRBJ2-5, with 10 nucleotides matching TRBD1. There are 14 residues in the CDR3. Germline values: CDR1 LNHDA, CDR2 SQIVND (reference sequence). V gave up 5 bases and J gave up 5 bases; unmatched junction bases: 5. The CDR3 here is CASSSGQGMETQYF. The CDR3 region has the DNA TGTGCCAGTAGTTCGGGACAGGGGATGGAGACCCAGTACTTC. Complete variable domain (other parts from reference TRBV19 and TRBJ2-5): DGGITQSPKYLFRKEGQNVTLSCEQNLNHDAMYWYRQDPGQGLRLIYYSQIVNDFQKGDIAEGYSVSREKKESFPLTVTSAQKNPTAFYLCASSSGQGMETQYFGPGTRLLVL.

The chain employs TRBV7-3 and TRBJ2-3; D is possibly TRBD2 (6 bases). The CDR3 is 14 amino acids. V lost 1 base, J lost 4 bases, and 9 bases lay in between. Germline V lookup: CDR1 SGHTA, CDR2 FQGTGA. The DNA for the CDR3 is TGTGCCAGCAGCTTAAACAGCGGGTCAGATACGCAGTATTTT. Protein sequence: CASSLNSGSDTQYF.

The V and J genes are TRBV7-9 and TRBJ2-3; 8 bases align to TRBD2. The V gene's germline CDR1 is SEHNR and CDR2 FQNEAQ (reference sequence). The CDR3 totals 18 residues. Trimming cost V 2 bases and J 8 bases; bases outside gene matches: 18. The CDR3 protein is CASSLNLGLGGGYGTQYF. The DNA of the CDR3 is TGTGCCAGCAGCTTAAACCTAGGTTTGGGCGGGGGGTACGGTACGCAGTATTTT. Together with reference TRBV7-9 and TRBJ2-3, the CDR3 gives the full variable domain: DTGVSQNPRHKITKRGQNVTFRCDPISEHNRLYWYRQTLGQGPEFLTYFQNEAQLEKSRLLSDRFSAERPKGSFSTLEIQRTEQGDSAMYLCASSLNLGLGGGYGTQYFGPGTRLTVL.

The chain couples TRBV10-3 to TRBJ1-2; 7 bases match TRBD1. The CDR3 is 16 amino acids. Germline V gives CDR1 ENHRY, CDR2 SYGVKD. The ends lost 3 bases at V and 4 bases at J; junction bases unmatched: 11. The CDR3 nucleotides are TGTGCCATCAGTGACCCTCGACAGGGAAGGGGCTATGGCTACACCTTC. This encodes CAISDPRQGRGYGYTF.

The chain joins TRBV27 to TRBJ2-3, with D unclear. V shed 1 base and J shed 1 base, with 9 bases lying between them. The CDR3 loop spans 15 amino acids. Germline CDR1 is MNHEY and CDR2 is SMNVEV (reference sequence). CDR3 sequence reads: CASSLWSVRTDTQYF. DNA of the CDR3: TGTGCCAGCAGTTTATGGAGTGTGCGCACAGATACGCAGTATTTT.

This clone occurred a few times. One end of the junction is discordant with germline, which a read error may explain. The gene calls are TRBV7-3 and TRBJ1-2, with 7 positions matching TRBD1. CDR1 and CDR2 from the germline V gene are SGHTA and FQGTGA. The CDR3 has 16 amino acids. CDR3 amino acids: CASSITRGGVDYGYTF. CDR3 in DNA: TGTGCCAGCAGCATAACACGAGGGGGCGTCGACTATGGCTACACCTTC.

J is TRBJ2-2 and V is TRBV4-1, with 12 nucleotides matching TRBD2. Germline trimming cut 3 bases from V and 1 base from J; bases unmatched to any gene: 3. Germline V lookup: CDR1 MGHRA, CDR2 YSYEKL. This CDR3 comprises 17 residues. The DNA for the CDR3 is TGCGCCAGCAGCCACACTAGCGGGGGGCTGAACACCGGGGAGCTGTTTTTT. Amino acids: CASSHTSGGLNTGELFF.

The chain joins TRBV7-2 to TRBJ1-2; D not resolved. The germline V gene has CDR1 SGHTA and CDR2 FQGNSA. Trimming removed 0 bases from V and 2 bases from J, with 10 bases in between. The CDR3 sequence is 15 residues long. The DNA of the CDR3 is TGTGCCAGCAGCTTAGCGAGGACCGCCAACTATGGCTACACCTTC. Translated: CASSLARTANYGYTF.

The genes are TRBV10-3 and TRBJ2-2; D possibly corresponds to TRBD1 (6 bases). Germline-derived CDR1 and CDR2 are ENHRY and SYGVKD. V was clipped by 9 bases and J by 3 bases, with 14 bases between them. The CDR3 spans 14 residues. CDR3 nucleotides: TGTGCCATAGGGGCAGGGGTGGACACCGGGGAGCTGTTTTTT. It encodes CAIGAGVDTGELFF.

The chain recombines TRBV6-6 with TRBJ1-4; no definite D call. Germline lookup yields CDR1 MNHNY and CDR2 SVGAGI (reference sequence). V was shortened by 2 bases and J by 0 bases, with 7 bases between the two germline ends. This CDR3 is built from 15 residues. This CDR3 is CASSYGPPTNEKLFF. CDR3 in DNA: TGTGCCAGCAGTTACGGGCCACCAACTAATGAAAAACTGTTTTTT.